One and the same sample provided the 19 T cell receptor beta chains below, sequenced in a study of radiotherapy plus CTLA-4 blockade in lung cancer. Assay: immunoSEQ multiplex PCR; the TCRdb copy retains only in-frame clones and omits some. The sample yields about 46,000 clones, 60% to 80% seen once. The sequencing used peripheral blood, collected from a patient treated with radiotherapy plus ipilimumab. These receptor sequences come from a human donor with non-small cell lung cancer whose response to radiotherapy plus ipilimumab could not be evaluated.

The chain joins TRBV5-1 to TRBJ2-5; a possible D gene is TRBD1 (5 bases). The J call is doubtful: the DNA matches TRBJ2-7 better. Germline V CDR1 and CDR2: SGHRS, YFSETQ. CDR3 length: 15 amino acids. CDR3 protein: CASSLEGVSSYEQYF. The CDR3, as DNA: TGCGCCAGCAGCTTGGAAGGGGTGAGCTCCTACGAGCAGTACTTC.

V and J are TRBV7-2 and TRBJ2-7; 9 bases agree with TRBD2. The germline gives CDR1 SGHTA, CDR2 FQGNSA. There are 13 residues in the CDR3. J was trimmed by 6 bases and V by 3 bases; bases with no gene match: 3. In DNA, the CDR3 is TGTGCCAGCAGCTTTAGCGGGAGAAGCGAGCAGTACTTC. As protein: CASSFSGRSEQYF.

Comments on this clone: This CDR3 is also generated by other DNA sequences in the sample. The chain couples TRBV19 to TRBJ2-5; D is perhaps TRBD1 (5 bases). Germline V CDR1 and CDR2: LNHDA, SQIVND (reference sequence). CDR3 length equals 13 residues. V lost 3 bases, J lost 1 base, and 6 bases lay in between. The CDR3 nucleotides are TGTGCCAGTAGTATTACAGGCCAAGAGACCCAGTACTTC. Amino acids: CASSITGQETQYF. Complete variable domain (other parts from reference TRBV19 and TRBJ2-5): DGGITQSPKYLFRKEGQNVTLSCEQNLNHDAMYWYRQDPGQGLRLIYYSQIVNDFQKGDIAEGYSVSREKKESFPLTVTSAQKNPTAFYLCASSITGQETQYFGPGTRLLVL.

V is TRBV9 and J is TRBJ1-2; the match to TRBD1 covers 7 bases. The ends lost 0 bases at V and 9 bases at J; junction bases unmatched: 8. The germline CDR1 and CDR2 sequences are SGDLS and YYNGEE. The CDR3 is made up of 14 amino acids. Here the CDR3 DNA reads TGTGCCAGCAGCGTAGCACGGCAGGGGGGTCGCTACACCTTC. Translation gives CASSVARQGGRYTF.

This chain connects TRBV19 to TRBJ2-3, with D possibly matching TRBD2 (5 bases). Germline V gives CDR1 LNHDA, CDR2 SQIVND (reference sequence). This CDR3 is built from 14 residues. Trimming left V 5 bases short and J 2 bases short, with 11 bases between. The CDR3 DNA reads TGTGCCAGTAGTCGGCTAGCAGACACAGATACGCAGTATTTT. It is translated as CASSRLADTDTQYF.

This clone is a singleton in its sample. The V and J genes are TRBV7-3 and TRBJ2-2, with D possibly matching TRBD1 (6 bases). Germline CDR1 is SGHTA and CDR2 is FQGTGA. The CDR3 runs 15 residues. Trimming cost V 0 bases and J 5 bases, with 10 bases left between them. As DNA, the CDR3 is TGTGCCAGCAGCTTAACCAGGGACATGACCGGGGAGCTGTTTTTT. Translating it yields CASSLTRDMTGELFF. The complete variable domain, with remaining parts taken from reference TRBV7-3 and TRBJ2-2, reads GAGVSQTPSNKVTEKGKYVELRCDPISGHTALYWYRQSLGQGPEFLIYFQGTGAADDSGLPNDRFFAVRPEGSVSTLKIQRTERGDSAVYLCASSLTRDMTGELFFGEGSRLTVL.

The CDR3 bases are TGTGCCAGTAGTCCTAAGGGGGCCCTGGGCAATGAGCAGTTCTTC. Encoded protein: CASSPKGALGNEQFF. The genes are TRBV19 and TRBJ2-1, with TRBD1 identical over 7 bases. The germline gives CDR1 LNHDA, CDR2 SQIVND (reference sequence). Losses at the gene ends were 5 bases for V and 6 bases for J; bases not matched to a gene: 10. CDR3 length: 15 residues.

This chain links TRBV27 with TRBJ2-6, with TRBD1 as a possible D gene (5 bases). CDR1 and CDR2 (germline): MNHEY, SMNVEV (reference sequence). V was trimmed by 6 bases and J by 2 bases, leaving 11 bases between them. The length of the CDR3 is 15 residues. The CDR3 loop reads CASRAQVTGANVLTF. The CDR3 nucleotides are TGTGCCAGCAGGGCACAGGTTACTGGGGCCAACGTCCTGACTTTC.

The V gene is TRBV30, the J gene TRBJ2-2; 7 bases line up with TRBD1. This CDR3 is built from 14 residues. V lost 0 bases, J lost 4 bases, and 2 bases stayed unmatched. Germline values: CDR1 GTSNPN, CDR2 SVGIG (reference sequence). The CDR3 region is CAWSVQGLTGELFF. The CDR3 coding sequence is TGTGCCTGGAGTGTACAGGGGCTCACCGGGGAGCTGTTTTTT.

The chain is built from TRBV12-2 and TRBJ2-3; TRBD2 was called by the table and not checked on the DNA. TRBV12-2 is termed a pseudogene. CDR3 length: 19 amino acids. The CDR3 loop reads CASRLVGAGGPLGTDTQYF. CDR3 nucleotides: TGTGCAAGTCGCTTGGTGGGGGCGGGAGGGCCGTTGGGGACAGATACGCAGTATTTT.

The chain links TRBV19 to TRBJ2-3, with 7 positions matching TRBD1. Losses at the gene ends were 6 bases for V and 2 bases for J; bases not matched to a gene: 5. Looked up from germline, CDR1 is LNHDA and CDR2 is SQIVND (reference sequence). This CDR3 has 14 amino acids. CDR3 amino acids: CASSLTGITDTQYF. DNA of the CDR3: TGTGCCAGTAGCCTGACAGGGATCACAGATACGCAGTATTTT.

The genes are TRBV5-1 and TRBJ1-1, with D perhaps TRBD1 (5 bases). The CDR3 runs 17 residues. The germline V gene has CDR1 SGHRS and CDR2 YFSETQ. The V and J ends lost 0 bases and 4 bases respectively, with 19 bases between them. CDR3 region: CASSLDRQLKLSTEAFF. CDR3 DNA: TGCGCCAGCAGCTTGGACAGACAGTTAAAGTTGAGCACTGAAGCTTTCTTT.

The chain employs TRBV5-1 and TRBJ2-7; the match to TRBD1 covers 9 bases. CDR3 length: 15 amino acids. Germline CDR1 SGHRS, CDR2 YFSETQ. J lost 6 bases, V lost 4 bases, and 11 bases had no gene match. CDR3 DNA sequence: TGCGCCAGCAGCCCCCTGGGACAGGGTAGGGGCGAGCAGTACTTC. Protein: CASSPLGQGRGEQYF.

This rearrangement joins TRBV9 to TRBJ2-7; D may be TRBD2 (6 bases). The CDR3 has 15 amino acids. Trimming left V 4 bases short and J 5 bases short, with 19 bases between. Per the germline V gene, CDR1 is SGDLS and CDR2 is YYNGEE. The CDR3 here is CASSSHGSRDDEQYF. CDR3 coding DNA: TGTGCCAGCAGCTCCCACGGGTCGCGGGACGACGAGCAGTACTTC.

This rearrangement joins TRBV27 to TRBJ1-6, with unresolved D. Germline values: CDR1 MNHEY, CDR2 SMNVEV (reference sequence). V dropped 3 bases and J dropped 0 bases, with 9 bases sitting between them. The CDR3 sequence is 16 residues long. CDR3 bases: TGTGCCAGCAGTTTGGAGAAAAACTCCTATAATTCACCCCTCCACTTT. Protein product: CASSLEKNSYNSPLHF.

The V call is TRBV6-1, the J call TRBJ2-5; D possibly corresponds to TRBD1 (6 bases). Germline V gene sequence: CDR1 MNHNS, CDR2 SASEGT. This CDR3 has 14 amino acids. V lost 0 bases and J lost 7, with 12 bases in between. CDR3 coding DNA: TGTGCCAGCAGTGAAGCGGACAGTGGAGTGACCCAGTACTTC. Protein: CASSEADSGVTQYF.

This clone was seen only once. The chain is built from TRBV11-2 and TRBJ2-5, with D perhaps TRBD2 (5 bases). The CDR3 is 14 amino acids. CDR1 is SGHAT and CDR2 is FQNNGV in the germline V gene. The V and J ends lost 2 bases and 4 bases respectively, with 11 bases between them. The CDR3 region has the DNA TGTGCCAGCAGCTTAACGGGGTTCACAGAGACCCAGTACTTC. It is translated as CASSLTGFTETQYF.

The chain carries TRBV5-1 and TRBJ2-7, with 9 nucleotides matching TRBD1. From germline, CDR1 is SGHRS and CDR2 YFSETQ. CDR3 length: 14 residues. J gave up 3 bases and V 6 bases, and 7 bases lay outside the gene matches. The CDR3 DNA reads TGCGCCAGCACCTTACAGGGGGCCGGCTACGAGCAGTACTTC. It encodes CASTLQGAGYEQYF.

This clone was recorded once. The rearrangement joins TRBV28 to TRBJ2-3; D is uncertain. V gave up 6 bases and J gave up 3 bases, with 7 bases separating them. In germline, CDR1 is MDHEN, CDR2 SYDVKM. CDR3 length: 12 amino acids. The CDR3 is CASSITTDTQYF. The CDR3 nucleotides are TGTGCCAGCAGCATAACAACAGATACGCAGTATTTT.